A single sample gave rise to the 2 T cell receptor beta chains below, sequenced in a study of control samples from healthy donors and cancer patients. Generated by immunoSEQ multiplex PCR, the TCRdb table keeps only in-frame clones and is missing some. The sample lists about 58,000 clones, about 89% occurring once. Sequencing was done on a sample of PBMCs. The origin of the receptors is a woman aged 55-70 years with lung cancer.

The V and J genes are TRBV30 and TRBJ2-1; no firm D call. The length of the CDR3 is 14 residues. CDR1 and CDR2 (germline): GTSNPN, SVGIG (reference sequence). The germline V and J ends were trimmed by 3 bases and 2 bases, with 11 bases remaining between them. The CDR3 coding sequence is TGTGCCTGGAGGGTGAAATCCACCTACAATGAGCAGTTCTTC. Protein sequence: CAWRVKSTYNEQFF.

V gene TRBV27 combines with J gene TRBJ1-2; weak D call: TRBD1 (5 bases). Germline CDR1 MNHEY, CDR2 SMNVEV (reference sequence). V was cut by 7 bases and J by 4 bases, with 16 bases left in between. This CDR3 is built from 14 residues. The CDR3 protein is CASKGSPSSYGYTF. The CDR3, as DNA: TGTGCCAGCAAGGGGTCTCCGTCTAGCTATGGCTACACCTTC.